The 21 T cell receptor beta chains listed next were all sequenced from one sample in a study of cytomegalovirus exposure and HLA in healthy donors. PCR involved 60 Vbeta and 13 Jbeta primers. Repertoires were generated with immunoSEQ multiplex PCR, while TCRdb's copy carries only in-frame clones and drops some. The sample records around 150,000 clones, 80% being singletons. Material: PBMCs. The receptors were gathered from a young man in good health and CMV-seronegative.

The chain couples TRBV28 to TRBJ1-1; D uncertain. Trimming left V 0 bases short and J 0 bases short, with 14 bases between. This CDR3 is 17 amino acids long. Per germline, CDR1 MDHEN and CDR2 SYDVKM. The CDR3, as DNA: TGTGCCAGCAGTTTATGGGCTTCGGGGAGTTTGAACACTGAAGCTTTCTTT. Amino acids: CASSLWASGSLNTEAFF.

This clone was found once. V is TRBV6-5 and J is TRBJ1-1; the D is unclear. Germline V gene sequence: CDR1 MNHEY, CDR2 SVGAGI. This CDR3 is 14 amino acids long. V was trimmed by 7 bases and J by 0 bases, leaving 12 bases between them. CDR3 residues: CASTSCYMNTEAFF. CDR3 DNA sequence: TGTGCCAGCACGTCGTGTTACATGAACACTGAAGCTTTCTTT.

The rearrangement joins TRBV28 to TRBJ2-7, with D perhaps matching TRBD2 (5 bases). Germline CDR1 is MDHEN and CDR2 is SYDVKM. The CDR3 is 15 residues long. The germline V and J ends were trimmed by 4 bases and 5 bases, with 18 bases remaining between them. The chain's CDR3 is CASSYRTVGRDEQYF. CDR3 nucleotides: TGTGCCAGCAGTTACCGGACGGTTGGGAGAGACGAGCAGTACTTC.

The chain uses TRBV27 and TRBJ1-5; D call uncertain. This CDR3 contains 13 residues. Germline CDR1 MNHEY, CDR2 SMNVEV (reference sequence). V was clipped by 1 base and J by 8 bases, with 9 bases between them. CDR3 loop: CASSLFVGEPQHF. In nucleotides, the CDR3 is TGTGCCAGCAGTTTATTCGTTGGAGAGCCCCAGCATTTT.

This sequence joins TRBV7-2 and TRBJ2-5; no reliable D call. With the DNA end fitting TRBJ2-7 better, the J assignment may be wrong. CDR1 is SGHTA, CDR2 FQGNSA, per germline. The length of the CDR3 is 15 residues. The CDR3 sequence is CASSLAADNVYEQYF. The CDR3 coding sequence is TGTGCCAGCAGCTTAGCGGCAGACAATGTCTACGAGCAGTACTTC.

The genes are TRBV6-6 and TRBJ2-7; 7 nucleotides match TRBD1. Germline values: CDR1 MNHNY, CDR2 SVGAGI (reference sequence). Trimming removed 10 bases from V and 5 bases from J; junction bases left unmatched: 11. The CDR3 covers 13 residues. The CDR3 loop reads CATTTGSGHEQYF. In DNA form, the CDR3 reads TGTGCCACCACGACAGGGTCTGGTCACGAGCAGTACTTC.

The chain couples TRBV19 to TRBJ2-7; 7 bases align to TRBD2. Germline V gene data show CDR1 as LNHDA and CDR2 as SQIVND (reference sequence). Losses at the gene ends were 10 bases for V and 2 bases for J; bases not matched to a gene: 20. This CDR3 region has 17 residues. The CDR3 reads CATKGPAGSVKTYEQYF. The DNA of the CDR3 is TGTGCCACCAAGGGGCCAGCGGGGTCCGTAAAAACCTACGAGCAGTACTTC.

The rearrangement joins TRBV6-1 to TRBJ2-5; 11 positions match TRBD1. The J call is in doubt because the DNA end fits TRBJ2-7 better. The CDR3 loop spans 14 amino acids. Germline CDR1 MNHNS, CDR2 SASEGT. CDR3 nucleotide sequence: TGTGCCAGCATCCGGACAGGGGGCGTTTACGAGCAGTACTTC. Protein product: CASIRTGGVYEQYF.

J is TRBJ2-5 and V is TRBV27; 15 bases line up with TRBD2. Germline values: CDR1 MNHEY, CDR2 SMNVEV (reference sequence). The CDR3 is made up of 16 amino acids. Trimming cost V 7 bases and J 5 bases; bases outside gene matches: 8. The CDR3 sequence is CASKRTSGRAWETQYF. Written as DNA, the CDR3 is TGTGCCAGCAAACGGACTAGCGGGAGGGCCTGGGAGACCCAGTACTTC.

The gene calls are TRBV9 and TRBJ2-3, with D maybe TRBD1 (6 bases). This CDR3 spans 15 amino acids. Trimming shortened V by 3 bases and J by 1 base, and 12 bases separated the two germline ends. Germline CDR1 SGDLS, CDR2 YYNGEE. The CDR3 spells CASSDGQSGTDTQYF. In DNA, the CDR3 is TGTGCCAGCAGCGATGGACAGTCGGGCACAGATACGCAGTATTTT.

V and J are TRBV7-8 and TRBJ2-7, with D maybe TRBD1 (5 bases). CDR1 SGHVS and CDR2 FQNEAQ come from the germline V gene. The length of the CDR3 is 15 residues. V lost 3 bases to trimming and J lost 7 bases, with 19 bases between them. CDR3 protein: CASSFSTGSRLEQYF. CDR3 bases: TGTGCCAGCAGCTTTAGTACAGGTTCACGTCTGGAGCAGTACTTC.

This clone was seen only a few times. The chain couples TRBV30 to TRBJ1-1; D remains ambiguous. CDR1 is GTSNPN and CDR2 is SVGIG in the germline V gene (reference sequence). V lost 8 bases and J 3 bases, leaving 16 bases between the germline ends. The CDR3 length is 13 residues. The CDR3 here is CAGKFGADTEAFF. CDR3 in DNA: TGTGCCGGGAAGTTCGGTGCGGACACTGAAGCTTTCTTT. Supplemented by reference TRBV30 and TRBJ1-1, the full variable domain reads SQTIHQWPATLVQPVGSPLSLECTVEGTSNPNLYWYRQAAGRGLQLLFYSVGIGQISSEVPQNLSASRPQDRQFILSSKKLLLSDSGFYLCAGKFGADTEAFFGQGTRLTVV.

This rearrangement joins TRBV11-2 to TRBJ2-5; 11 positions match TRBD2. J lost 5 bases, V lost 2 bases, and 7 bases had no gene match. Germline CDR1 SGHAT, CDR2 FQNNGV. The CDR3 loop spans 16 amino acids. Written as DNA, the CDR3 is TGTGCCAGCAGCTTAAATAGCGGGAGGGCCCGGGAGACCCAGTACTTC. It codes for CASSLNSGRARETQYF.

This chain uses TRBV5-4 with TRBJ1-4; D gene unclear. Trimming shortened V by 1 base and J by 5 bases, and 12 bases separated the two germline ends. Germline CDR1 is SGHNT and CDR2 is YYREEE (reference sequence). The CDR3 sequence is 15 residues long. The CDR3: CASSLSISENEKLFF. The CDR3 DNA is TGTGCCAGCAGCTTGAGCATTTCCGAAAATGAAAAACTGTTTTTT. Together with reference TRBV5-4 and TRBJ1-4, the CDR3 gives the full variable domain: ETGVTQSPTHLIKTRGQQVTLRCSSQSGHNTVSWYQQALGQGPQFIFQYYREEENGRGNFPPRFSGLQFPNYSSELNVNALELDDSALYLCASSLSISENEKLFFGSGTQLSVL.

The rearrangement uses TRBV28 and TRBJ1-2, with 8 bases identical to TRBD1. Germline trimming cut 4 bases from V and 8 bases from J; bases unmatched to any gene: 12. CDR1 and CDR2 from the germline V gene are MDHEN and SYDVKM. The CDR3 spans 15 residues. CDR3: CASSSYDRGKRGYTF. The CDR3 bases are TGTGCCAGCAGTTCCTACGACAGGGGAAAGAGGGGCTACACCTTC.

This sequence joins TRBV19 and TRBJ1-2; 7 nucleotides match TRBD1. CDR1 is LNHDA, CDR2 SQIVND, per germline (reference sequence). This CDR3 has 15 amino acids. The trim removed 3 bases at V and 4 bases at J, leaving 8 bases unmatched. The CDR3 loop is CASSMTGTEAYGYTF. DNA of the CDR3: TGTGCCAGTAGTATGACCGGGACAGAGGCCTATGGCTACACCTTC.

This clone has a single count. The chain employs TRBV11-2 and TRBJ2-5; the D is unclear. The CDR3 length is 14 residues. The V end was cut by 5 bases, the J end by 1 base, with 11 bases between. Germline V gene data show CDR1 as SGHAT and CDR2 as FQNNGV. The CDR3 protein is CASSGQAPQETQYF. For the CDR3, the DNA is TGTGCCAGCAGCGGGCAGGCCCCCCAAGAGACCCAGTACTTC.

The chain links TRBV5-1 to TRBJ1-2; 10 nucleotides line up with TRBD1. Germline V CDR1 and CDR2: SGHRS, YFSETQ. This CDR3 spans 15 amino acids. V trimming: 0 bases; J trimming: 9 bases; junction bases outside the gene matches: 8. For the CDR3, the DNA is TGCGCCAGCAGCTTGGATTGGACAGGGGGTAAAAGCTACACCTTC. Residues: CASSLDWTGGKSYTF.

The chain carries TRBV4-1 and TRBJ2-5, with D possibly TRBD1 on 5 matching bases. Per germline, CDR1 MGHRA and CDR2 YSYEKL. The CDR3 runs 15 residues. The V gene lost 1 base and the J gene lost 5 bases, with 14 bases spanning the gap. The DNA of the CDR3 is TGCGCCAGCAGCCAAGTATCCCCAGGGCTCGAGACCCAGTACTTC. It encodes CASSQVSPGLETQYF.

CDR3 amino acids: CASSLSLAGTYEQYF. CDR3 nucleotides: TGTGCCAGCAGCTTATCTCTAGCGGGAACCTACGAGCAGTACTTC. This rearrangement joins TRBV11-1 to TRBJ2-7; 9 bases align to TRBD2. The CDR3 length is 15 residues. Germline CDR1 reads SGHAT; CDR2 reads FQDESV (reference sequence). Trimming cost V 2 bases and J 2 bases; bases outside gene matches: 4.

This chain joins TRBV7-6 and TRBJ1-1, with D maybe TRBD1 (5 bases). CDR3 length equals 12 residues. The V and J ends lost 1 base and 7 bases respectively, with 7 bases between them. Per germline, CDR1 SGHVS and CDR2 FNYEAQ. In DNA, the CDR3 is TGTGCCAGCAGCTTAGGGCAGGGTGAAGCTTTCTTT. Protein sequence: CASSLGQGEAFF. Full variable domain (missing parts from reference TRBV7-6 and TRBJ1-1): GAGVSQSPRYKVTKRGQDVALRCDPISGHVSLYWYRQALGQGPEFLTYFNYEAQQDKSGLPNDRFSAERPEGSISTLTIQRTEQRDSAMYRCASSLGQGEAFFGQGTRLTVV.